This T cell receptor (beta chain) came from a study of cytomegalovirus exposure and HLA in healthy donors. The study, taken as a whole, reports: Specificity of a few CMV-associated chains for CMV antigens was verified in vitro. Rarity held for most TCR sequences, but there were some public TCRs that occurred in many donors. Follow-up analysis found HLA locus-dependent TCR association rates, highest for DRB1 and lowest for HLA-C. Association of a missense DCLRE1C variant with TCR beta V- and J-gene trimming was reported in a later analysis.

Germline V lookup: CDR1 LNHDA, CDR2 SQIVND (reference sequence). The CDR3 extends over 12 amino acids. V was shortened by 5 bases and J by 3 bases, with 5 bases between the two germline ends. This clone came up once. Its antigen is unidentified. The PCR contained 60 Vbeta and 13 Jbeta primers. TCRdb's table, derived via immunoSEQ multiplex PCR, lists solely in-frame clones and lacks some. The repertoire has approximately 180,000 clones, 81% of them found once; the top ten carry roughly 5%. The chain recombines TRBV19 with TRBJ1-5; D not certain. The sample taken for sequencing was PBMCs. This TCR derives from a woman aged 18-29 years in good health and CMV-seropositive. The CDR3 DNA is TGTGCCAGTAGTTATTACAATCAGCCCCAGCATTTT. It encodes CASSYYNQPQHF. The full variable domain, rest sourced from reference TRBV19 and TRBJ1-5, is DGGITQSPKYLFRKEGQNVTLSCEQNLNHDAMYWYRQDPGQGLRLIYYSQIVNDFQKGDIAEGYSVSREKKESFPLTVTSAQKNPTAFYLCASSYYNQPQHFGDGTRLSIL.